This entry features one T cell receptor beta chain sequence. Its antigen is currently not known. Qualities for individual bases were not recorded, and no much larger clone is one base off. The donors were healthy, HIV-negative adults with no recently reported acute infections or vaccinations. Every donor was a Caucasian adult living in Nashville, Tennessee, USA. For unsorted samples, tens of millions of PBMCs were counted, and genomic DNA was extracted using the QIAamp DNA Blood Mini kit. Blood was obtained by leukapheresis, after which PBMCs were separated by Ficoll-Histopaque density gradient centrifugation and cryopreserved in liquid nitrogen vapor phase. The sample originates from a study of shared clonotypes between healthy human individuals (dated by TCRdb to 2018 to 2021). Looking at the study overall: Two women and three men aged 18 to 49 years were included in the cohort. To estimate repertoire size and how much clonotypes are shared between individuals, the study performed deep sequencing of blood TCR repertoires from roughly five healthy adults. To increase sequencing depth and limit assay-specific biases, different laboratories used diverse techniques to prepare libraries and sequence TCR repertoires. Per donor, leukapheresis produced somewhere between about 0.8 and 9 billion PBMCs. The research as a whole found: Because the study included a small number of donors, the genetic and exposure-history diversity represented was limited. Sampling was limited to blood, and TCR repertoires in tissue likely differ from TCR repertoires in blood. Pairwise subsampling led to the expectation that sequencing depth would affect the degree of clonotype sharing among donors.

Using the deep immunoSEQ assay, TCR CDR3 regions were amplified from genomic DNA by multiplex PCR. For each cell subset, the extracted genomic DNA was distributed evenly across all wells of several immunoSEQ 96-well plates, and each plate served as one replicate. For unsorted PBMC, 300 ng genomic DNA, equal to 30,000 or so T cell genomes, was loaded into each replicate PCR. Genomic DNA from unsorted PBMC was sequenced over ten immunoSEQ deep assay plates. Purified libraries were measured with a Qubit 3.0 fluorometer, size-checked on a Bioanalyzer 2100, and measured again with the KAPA Library Quantification kit. A separate single-read 150-cycle Illumina NextSeq 550 flow cell was used to sequence each immunoSEQ 96-well plate. The published analysis was carried out like this. The immunoSEQ output contained only junctional sequences without quality scores, so filtering could not match that applied to full-length reads. To assign V/J genes and CDR3, sequences were annotated using PyIR, a Python wrapper for IgBLAST v1.9, with IMGT germline references. Reads with weak V/J assignments (E-value above 1e-6), missing CDR3, stop codons, out-of-frame junctions, or ambiguous translated residues were removed. V3J clonotypes were defined as sequences sharing the same inferred V gene, J gene, and CDR3 amino acid sequence. To compute the percentage overlap between repertoires, the number of shared unique clonotypes was divided by the size of the smaller repertoire. Richness of each repertoire was evaluated using RTK rarefaction, the Chao1 estimator, and Recon v2.1 estimates of unobserved clonotypes. Entries here come from immuneACCESS through TCRdb and include only in-frame sequences with V and J called. Some clones fail to appear in such tables; in the studies checked, an unresolved V gene covers under half of the shortfall, and the cause of the remainder is unknown. D and trimming come from the DNA, and the V and J calls and clone size come from that table. Present in this sample are about 500,000 clones, 70% to 80% of which were seen just once. The ten biggest clones cover more than 10% of the sample.

Looking up the germline V gene yields CDR1 SQVTM and CDR2 ANQGSEA. The CDR3 holds 12 amino acids from the cysteine to the phenylalanine. Just CDR3 DNA is preserved here, 36 bases in frame from base 1. At the junction V is shortened by 4 bases and J by 6 bases, with 10 bases in between. The sample consisted of PBMCs. The sequence is built from TRBV29-1 and TRBJ2-1; the D gene is not confidently resolved. The TCR comes from a woman in her thirties or forties in good health. Some clones in this sample may be carry-over from other donors' samples. The nucleotide sequence is TGCAGCGTTGTCCCGATGGTCAATGAGCAGTTCTTC. Translated, this gives CSVVPMVNEQFF.